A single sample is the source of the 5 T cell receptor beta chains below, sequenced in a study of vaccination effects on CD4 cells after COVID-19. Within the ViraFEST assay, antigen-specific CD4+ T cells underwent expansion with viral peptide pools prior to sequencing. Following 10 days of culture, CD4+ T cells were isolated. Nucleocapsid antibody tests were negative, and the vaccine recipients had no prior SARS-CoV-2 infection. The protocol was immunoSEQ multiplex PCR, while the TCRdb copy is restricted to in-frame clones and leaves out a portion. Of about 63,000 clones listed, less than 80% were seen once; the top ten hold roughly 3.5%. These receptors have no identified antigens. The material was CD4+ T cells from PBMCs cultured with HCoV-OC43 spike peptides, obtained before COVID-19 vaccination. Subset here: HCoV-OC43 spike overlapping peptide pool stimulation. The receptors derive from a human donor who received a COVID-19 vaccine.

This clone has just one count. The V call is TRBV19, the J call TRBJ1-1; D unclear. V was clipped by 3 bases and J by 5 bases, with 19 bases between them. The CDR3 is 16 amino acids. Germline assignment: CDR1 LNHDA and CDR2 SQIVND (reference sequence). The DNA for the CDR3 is TGTGCCAGTAGTATCAGGAGAATCCGGGAGCAGACTGAAGCTTTCTTT. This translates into CASSIRRIREQTEAFF.

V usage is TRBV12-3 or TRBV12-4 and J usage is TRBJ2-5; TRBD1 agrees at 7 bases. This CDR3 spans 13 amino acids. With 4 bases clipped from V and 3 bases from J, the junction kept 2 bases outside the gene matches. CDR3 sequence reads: CASSSDREETQYF. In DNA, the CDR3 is TGTGCCAGCAGTTCCGACAGGGAAGAGACCCAGTACTTC.

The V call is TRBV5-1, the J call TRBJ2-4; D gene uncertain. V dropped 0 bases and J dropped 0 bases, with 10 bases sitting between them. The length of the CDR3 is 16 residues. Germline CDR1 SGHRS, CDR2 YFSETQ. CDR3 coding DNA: TGCGCCAGCAGCTTGGAGCCAGGTCGAGCCAAAAACATTCAGTACTTC. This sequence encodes CASSLEPGRAKNIQYF.

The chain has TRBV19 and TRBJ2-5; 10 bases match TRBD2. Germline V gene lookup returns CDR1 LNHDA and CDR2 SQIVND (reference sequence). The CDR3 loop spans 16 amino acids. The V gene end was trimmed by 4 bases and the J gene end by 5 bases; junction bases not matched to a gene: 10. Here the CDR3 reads CASSTPPAGGLETQYF. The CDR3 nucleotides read TGTGCCAGTAGTACCCCCCCAGCGGGGGGGCTGGAGACCCAGTACTTC.

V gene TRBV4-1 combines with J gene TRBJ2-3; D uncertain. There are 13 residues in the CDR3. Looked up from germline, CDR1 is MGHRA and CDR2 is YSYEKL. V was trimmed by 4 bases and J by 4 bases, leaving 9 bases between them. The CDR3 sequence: CASSPRVPDTQYF. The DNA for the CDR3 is TGCGCCAGCAGCCCAAGGGTCCCAGATACGCAGTATTTT.